Listed here are 5 T cell receptor beta chains from one sample, sequenced in a study of siplizumab effects on memory and regulatory T cells. The data were produced by immunoSEQ multiplex PCR, yet TCRdb's version contains in-frame clones alone and is incomplete. This sample yields more than 45,000 clones, of which about 97% are seen a single time; around 0.66% belongs to the top ten. Sequenced sample: naive CD4+ T cells sorted from blood. These receptors came from a human donor in good health.

The chain carries TRBV18 and TRBJ1-1; D unclear. Germline V CDR1 and CDR2: KGHSH, LQKENI. Trimming stripped 6 bases from V and 0 bases from J, with 11 bases between. The CDR3 totals 14 residues. The CDR3 protein is CASSQLGLNTEAFF. Here the CDR3 DNA reads TGTGCCAGCTCCCAGCTGGGCCTGAACACTGAAGCTTTCTTT.

The chain recombines TRBV4-2 with TRBJ2-2; 13 nucleotides match TRBD2. The length of the CDR3 is 16 residues. In germline, CDR1 is LGHNA, CDR2 YNFKEQ. Losses at the gene ends were 2 bases for V and 6 bases for J; bases not matched to a gene: 3. CDR3 DNA: TGTGCCAGCAGCCAACAAACTAGCGGGAGGGCCGGGGAGCTGTTTTTT. This translates into CASSQQTSGRAGELFF.

The chain links TRBV25-1 to TRBJ2-7, with a tentative D call TRBD1 (5 bases). This CDR3 has 14 amino acids. Per germline, CDR1 MGHDK and CDR2 SYGVNS. V lost 2 bases and J 3 bases, leaving 11 bases between the germline ends. CDR3 nucleotide sequence: TGTGCCAGCAGTGAAGGGGCAAGAGACTACGAGCAGTACTTC. Encoded protein: CASSEGARDYEQYF.

The J gene is TRBJ1-3, the V gene TRBV30, with D hard to call. Germline V gene lookup returns CDR1 GTSNPN and CDR2 SVGIG (reference sequence). The CDR3 extends over 15 amino acids. Trimming cost V 0 bases and J 4 bases, with 13 bases left between them. The CDR3 DNA sequence: TGTGCCTGGAGTGTACCGGCGGGGATCGGAAACACCATATATTTT. This sequence encodes CAWSVPAGIGNTIYF.

The rearrangement links TRBV28 to TRBJ2-1, with 8 bases lining up with TRBD2. Per germline, CDR1 MDHEN and CDR2 SYDVKM. This CDR3 has 15 amino acids. The V gene end was trimmed by 7 bases and the J gene end by 0 bases; junction bases not matched to a gene: 5. CDR3: CASKSGSNSYNEQFF. CDR3 DNA sequence: TGTGCCAGCAAGAGCGGGAGTAACTCCTACAATGAGCAGTTCTTC.